This TCR beta chain was captured in a study of metastatic and nonmetastatic thyroid tumors. Per the study methods: In papillary thyroid cancer, a distant-metastasis classifier was built using CDR3 differences across clinicopathological groups. TCRdb re-processed the PCR reads through MiXCR. TCRdb's processing, not the authors' own work, is the source of the V and J calls. The table has tens of thousands of clones, around 33% seen once. No treatment had been given to any patient before thyroid surgery. V was pared by 5 bases and J by 8 bases, with 25 bases between. This CDR3 region has 16 residues. Per the germline V gene, CDR1 is SGHRS and CDR2 is YFSETQ.

The TCR sequence derives from a female donor with papillary thyroid cancer or a benign thyroid nodule (not recorded which). Some clones in this sample may be carry-over from other donors' samples. Sequences were obtained from tumor tissue. This chain uses TRBV5-1 with TRBJ1-2; D not resolved. CDR3 sequence reads: CASSSHSRTANRGYTF. The CDR3, as DNA: TGCGCCAGCAGTTCACACAGCAGGACCGCGAACCGGGGCTACACCTTC.